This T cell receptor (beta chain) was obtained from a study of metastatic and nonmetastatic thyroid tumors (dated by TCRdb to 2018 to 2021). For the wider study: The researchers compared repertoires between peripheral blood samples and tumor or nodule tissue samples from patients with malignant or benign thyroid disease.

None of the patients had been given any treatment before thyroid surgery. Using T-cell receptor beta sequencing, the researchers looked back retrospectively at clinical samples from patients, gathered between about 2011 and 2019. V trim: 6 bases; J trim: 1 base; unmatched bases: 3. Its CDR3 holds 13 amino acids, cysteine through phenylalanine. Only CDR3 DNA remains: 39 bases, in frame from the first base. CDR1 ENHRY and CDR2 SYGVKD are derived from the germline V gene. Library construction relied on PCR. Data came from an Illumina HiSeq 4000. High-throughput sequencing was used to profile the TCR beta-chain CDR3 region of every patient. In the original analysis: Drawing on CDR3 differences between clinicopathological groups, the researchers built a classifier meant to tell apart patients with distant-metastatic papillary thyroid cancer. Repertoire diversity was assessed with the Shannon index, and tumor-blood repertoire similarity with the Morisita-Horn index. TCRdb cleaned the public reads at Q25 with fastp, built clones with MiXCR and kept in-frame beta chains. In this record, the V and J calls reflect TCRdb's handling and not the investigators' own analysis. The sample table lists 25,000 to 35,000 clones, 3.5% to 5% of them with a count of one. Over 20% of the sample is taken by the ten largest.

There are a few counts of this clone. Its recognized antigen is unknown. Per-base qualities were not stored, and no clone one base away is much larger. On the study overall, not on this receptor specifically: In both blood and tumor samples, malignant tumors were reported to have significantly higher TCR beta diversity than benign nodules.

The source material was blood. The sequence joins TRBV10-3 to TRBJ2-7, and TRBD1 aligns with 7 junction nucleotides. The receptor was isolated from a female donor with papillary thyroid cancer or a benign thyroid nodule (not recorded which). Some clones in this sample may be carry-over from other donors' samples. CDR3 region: CAIRKTGSYEQYF. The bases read TGTGCCATCAGAAAGACAGGGTCCTACGAGCAGTACTTC.